This is a list of T cell receptor beta chains from one sample in a study of Ad26.COV2.S vaccination and SARS-CoV-2 variants. Clones were read by immunoSEQ multiplex PCR, and TCRdb kept only the in-frame ones, dropping some. The sample comprises fewer than 400,000 clones, 70% to 90% of which are singletons, and around 1.8% rests with the top ten. Sequencing was performed on peripheral blood, taken in a trial of Ad26.COV2.S vaccine versus placebo. Source of these receptors: a person between 18 and 59 years old who received the Ad26.COV2.S COVID-19 vaccine or a placebo. CDR3s include the opening cysteine and the closing phenylalanine or tryptophan. Fields, in order: D gene, clone size, V gene, J gene, CDR3 protein. A D gene is named only where the DNA matches it firmly. Only part of the rows carry a size: once, few, many, or a class if the clone is expanded.

>NA|NA|TRBV9|TRBJ2-3
CASSVDQGAADTQYF
>TRBD2|NA|TRBV7-9|TRBJ2-7
CASSFTSGRPYEQYF
>NA|NA|TRBV21-1|TRBJ2-6
CAACWQDCPPGANVLTF
>TRBD1|NA|TRBV5-5|TRBJ2-2
CASSLTGGKAGELFF
>TRBD2|NA|TRBV5-4|TRBJ2-7
CASSSGTTSDEQYF
>NA|NA|TRBV4-2|TRBJ1-5
CASSQGLSGNQPQHF
>NA|NA|TRBV12-3/TRBV12-4|TRBJ1-1
CASSPRQNTEAFF
>TRBD2|NA|TRBV5-4|TRBJ2-3
CASSRTSGNTDTQYF
>NA|NA|TRBV10-3|TRBJ2-5
CAISYSDQETQYF
>NA|NA|TRBV20-1|TRBJ2-5
CSARRETQYF
>TRBD2|NA|TRBV13|TRBJ2-1
CASSLGLAAYNEQFF
>NA|NA|TRBV2|TRBJ2-5
CASSRLRQETQYF
>NA|once|TRBV7-2|TRBJ1-1
CASSLGRNTEAFF
>NA|NA|TRBV9|TRBJ1-1
CASSVSGAGEAFF
>NA|NA|TRBV6-5|TRBJ1-5
CASSPGVNEDQPQHF
>TRBD1|NA|TRBV5-6|TRBJ1-2
CASSFVQGRENGYTF
>NA|NA|TRBV28|TRBJ1-4
CASSPFWAREKLFF
>NA|NA|TRBV3-1/TRBV3-2|TRBJ2-7
CASSLSGRTYEQYF
>TRBD2|few|TRBV19|TRBJ2-2
CASSTGTSGSNTGELFF
>NA|NA|TRBV3-1/TRBV3-2|TRBJ2-3
CASSHRLSTDTQYF
>TRBD1|NA|TRBV6-6|TRBJ2-7
CASSLGDSPYEQYF
>NA|NA|TRBV28|TRBJ1-1
CASSFGGLSKGVEAFF
>NA|few|TRBV7-9|TRBJ2-7
CASSDHSYEQYF
>TRBD2|NA|TRBV20-1|TRBJ2-1
CSASPTSGSGFEQFF
>NA|once|TRBV28|TRBJ1-5
CASSYRRMQVNQPQHF
>TRBD1|NA|TRBV5-1|TRBJ2-7
CASSLDPQGAREQYF
>TRBD1|NA|TRBV6-5|TRBJ2-2
CASSYWTGLTGELFF
>NA|NA|TRBV19|TRBJ1-1
CASSRKTANTEAFF
>NA|NA|TRBV28|TRBJ1-5
CASSPGSGGQPQHF
>NA|NA|TRBV11-2|TRBJ2-7
CASSLVPAYEQYF
>TRBD2|NA|TRBV11-3|TRBJ2-7
CASSLSGSEQYF
>NA|once|TRBV19|TRBJ1-1
CASSIGGMNTEAFF
>NA|NA|TRBV6-5|TRBJ1-2
CASSKNQQGDGYTF
>TRBD2|NA|TRBV7-3|TRBJ2-1
CASSSSGSVPNEQFF
>NA|NA|TRBV3-1/TRBV3-2|TRBJ1-3
CASSQDDGNTIYF
>NA|NA|TRBV5-1|TRBJ1-2
CASRGGDYGYTF
>NA|NA|TRBV9|TRBJ2-1
CASSVGGLAGEQFF
>TRBD1|NA|TRBV9|TRBJ2-7
CASSVRDRGYEQYF
>TRBD1|NA|TRBV29-1|TRBJ1-2
CSVQDRGVYGYTF
>NA|once|TRBV6-1|TRBJ1-5
CASSEVGGGNQPQHF
>TRBD1|NA|TRBV19|TRBJ2-6
CASSSDRAGANVLTF
>NA|NA|TRBV9|TRBJ2-1
CASSVIPSEGVEQFF
>TRBD1|NA|TRBV2|TRBJ1-5
CASNYRGLNSNQPQHF
>NA|NA|TRBV2|TRBJ1-2
CASSESVDYGYTF
>TRBD1|NA|TRBV18|TRBJ1-5
CASSPPGTADQPQHF
>NA|NA|TRBV5-6|TRBJ2-2
CASSRVWGGPQPGELFF
>TRBD2|NA|TRBV9|TRBJ2-2
CASSASGSAGELFF
>NA|NA|TRBV19|TRBJ1-3
CASGTSGNTIYF
>TRBD2|NA|TRBV5-1|TRBJ2-5
CASSSGTSGKETQYF
>TRBD1|once|TRBV28|TRBJ1-5
CASSSDRVRGQPQHF
>NA|NA|TRBV4-1|TRBJ1-6
CASSQTFFRGSPLHF
>NA|NA|TRBV3-1/TRBV3-2|TRBJ2-7
CASSQGHEQYF